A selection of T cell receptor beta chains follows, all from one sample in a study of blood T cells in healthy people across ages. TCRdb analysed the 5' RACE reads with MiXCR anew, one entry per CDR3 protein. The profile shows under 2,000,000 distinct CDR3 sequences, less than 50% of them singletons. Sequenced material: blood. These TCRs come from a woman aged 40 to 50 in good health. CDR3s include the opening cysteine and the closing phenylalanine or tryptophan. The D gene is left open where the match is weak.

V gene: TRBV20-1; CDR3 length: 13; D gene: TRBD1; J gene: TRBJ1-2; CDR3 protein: CSARGQGAGGYTF
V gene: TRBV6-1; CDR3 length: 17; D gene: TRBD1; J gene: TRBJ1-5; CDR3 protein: CASSTPTGISSNQPQHF
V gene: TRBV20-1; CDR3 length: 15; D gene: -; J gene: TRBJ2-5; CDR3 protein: CSARGATVFYNEQYF
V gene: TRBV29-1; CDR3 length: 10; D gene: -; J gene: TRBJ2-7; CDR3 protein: CSVRTYEQYF
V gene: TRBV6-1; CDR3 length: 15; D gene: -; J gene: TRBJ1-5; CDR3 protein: CASSEGSGGKQPQHF
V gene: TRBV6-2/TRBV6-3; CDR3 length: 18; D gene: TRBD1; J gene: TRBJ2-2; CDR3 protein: CASSSHRWTGPNTGELFF
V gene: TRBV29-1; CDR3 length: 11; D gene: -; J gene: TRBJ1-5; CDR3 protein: CTVLSNQPQHF
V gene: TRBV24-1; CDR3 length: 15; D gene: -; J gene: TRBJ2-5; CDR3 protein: CATSDSPAPSIEQYF
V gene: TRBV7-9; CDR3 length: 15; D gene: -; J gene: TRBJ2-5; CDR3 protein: CASSPARGPQETKYF
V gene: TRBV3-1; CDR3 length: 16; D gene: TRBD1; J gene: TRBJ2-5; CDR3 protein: CASSPGQGAWGETQYF
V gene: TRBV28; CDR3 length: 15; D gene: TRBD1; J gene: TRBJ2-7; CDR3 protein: CASSLLGQNSYEQYF
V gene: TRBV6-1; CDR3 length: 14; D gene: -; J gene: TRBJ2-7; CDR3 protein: CASAGGGLSYEQYF
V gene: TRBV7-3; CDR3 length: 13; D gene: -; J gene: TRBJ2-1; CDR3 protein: CASSTGAHNEQFF
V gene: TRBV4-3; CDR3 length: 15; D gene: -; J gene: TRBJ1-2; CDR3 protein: CASSQDVDNNYGYTF
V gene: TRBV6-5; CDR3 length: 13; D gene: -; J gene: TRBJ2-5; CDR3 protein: CASSYSAVETQYF
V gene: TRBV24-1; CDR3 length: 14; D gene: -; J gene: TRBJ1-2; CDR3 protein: CATSEGVVNYGYTF
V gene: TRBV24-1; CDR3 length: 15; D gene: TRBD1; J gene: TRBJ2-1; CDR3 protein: CATSDSGTGMNEQFF
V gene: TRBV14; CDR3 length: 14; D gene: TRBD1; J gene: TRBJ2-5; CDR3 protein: CASSRQGLVETQYF
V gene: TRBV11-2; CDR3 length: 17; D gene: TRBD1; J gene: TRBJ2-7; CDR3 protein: CASSPALLDRDVYEQYF
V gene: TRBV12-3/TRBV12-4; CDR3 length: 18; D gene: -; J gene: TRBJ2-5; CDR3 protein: CASNHQQGSGLRQETQYF
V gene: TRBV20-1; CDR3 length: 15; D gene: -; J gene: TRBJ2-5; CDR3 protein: CSASVSSGNQETQYF
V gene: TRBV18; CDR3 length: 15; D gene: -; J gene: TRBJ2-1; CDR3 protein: CASSQQKGLFNEQFF